This T cell receptor (beta chain) is from a study of blood T cell repertoires in COVID-19. Germline-derived CDR1 and CDR2 are SGHNT and YENEEA. CDR3 length: 16 residues. V was shortened by 5 bases and J by 4 bases, with 17 bases between the two germline ends. Only in-frame clones appear in the TCRdb table, and some are missing; sequencing was by immunoSEQ multiplex PCR. The data show 250,000 to 350,000 clones, with 86% seen just once and about 1.6% held by the top ten. The rearrangement links TRBV11-3 to TRBJ2-2, with D maybe TRBD1 (6 bases). The sequenced material came from peripheral blood. This receptor was taken from a woman in her forties or fifties with acute or convalescent COVID-19. DNA of the CDR3: TGTGCCAGCAGCCCTCCTGCTGGACAGTTCACCGGGGAGCTGTTTTTT. This translates into CASSPPAGQFTGELFF. Full variable domain (missing parts from reference TRBV11-3 and TRBJ2-2): EAGVVQSPRYKIIEKKQPVAFWCNPISGHNTLYWYLQNLGQGPELLIRYENEEAVDDSQLPKDRFSAERLKGVDSTLKIQPAELGDSAVYLCASSPPAGQFTGELFFGEGSRLTVL.